The clone carrying this TCR beta chain was detected only once. Its antigen is unknown. This sample stems from a study of a mutant IDH1 vaccine in newly diagnosed glioma. Time point defined: week 23, last vaccination. The study gave 300 ug of mutant IDH1 20-mer peptide per vaccine dose, with topical imiquimod. TCRdb's copy holds only in-frame clones and misses some; the assay was immunoSEQ multiplex PCR. The table includes 35,000 to 55,000 clones, 70% to 85% detected once. The V gene's germline CDR1 is SGHRS and CDR2 YFSETQ. Trimming took 0 bases from V and 5 from J, leaving 8 bases between them. The CDR3 has 13 residues.

The sample here was PBMCs, taken from a glioma patient whose treatment included an IDH1 peptide vaccine. The chain uses TRBV5-1 and TRBJ2-5, with TRBD1 as a possible D gene (6 bases). This sequence originates from a woman aged 18-29 years with glioma. Some clones in this sample may be carry-over from other donors' samples. CDR3 coding DNA: TGCGCCAGCAGCTTGGGACAGGCGGAGACCCAGTACTTC. This sequence encodes CASSLGQAETQYF.